This TCR beta chain is drawn from a study of blood T cell repertoires in COVID-19. Study information: Both acute and convalescent COVID-19 samples were obtained from the United States, Italy and Spain. T cells, B-cell-depleted T cells, or PBMCs provided the cDNA or gDNA that served as material.

This clone has a single count. Original processing notes: Reference gene primer amplification in the assay estimated nucleated cell counts. Sequencing was performed with immunoSEQ multiplex PCR; in TCRdb, only in-frame clones are kept and a portion is missing. That table is the source of V, J and clone size, and D and trimming were worked out from the DNA. The data hold more than 200,000 clones, with roughly nine tenths observed a single time. The CDR3 consists of 14 residues. Deletions cut 3 bases from V and 4 bases from J, with 11 bases between. Germline assignment: CDR1 SGDLS and CDR2 YYNGEE. The receptor's source is a woman aged 50 to 60 with acute or convalescent COVID-19. Sequenced sample: peripheral blood. This chain connects TRBV9 to TRBJ1-3; D call uncertain. The CDR3 reads CASSEGGSGNTIYF. The CDR3 DNA sequence: TGTGCCAGCAGCGAGGGAGGTAGCGGAAACACCATATATTTT.